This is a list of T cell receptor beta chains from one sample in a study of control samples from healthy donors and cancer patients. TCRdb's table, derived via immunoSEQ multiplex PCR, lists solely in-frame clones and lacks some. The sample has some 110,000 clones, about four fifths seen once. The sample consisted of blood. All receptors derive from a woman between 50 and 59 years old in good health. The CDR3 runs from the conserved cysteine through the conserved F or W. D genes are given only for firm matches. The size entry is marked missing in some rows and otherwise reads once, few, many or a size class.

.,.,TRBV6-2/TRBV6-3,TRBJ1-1,CASSYSTRTVNTEAFF,TGTGCCAGCAGTTACTCAACCCGGACGGTGAACACTGAAGCTTTCTTT
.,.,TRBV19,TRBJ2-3,CASSIDGGLEDTQYF,TGTGCCAGTAGTATAGACGGTGGACTGGAAGATACGCAGTATTTT
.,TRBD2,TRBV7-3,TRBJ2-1,CASSLKSGGRNEQFF,TGTGCCAGCAGCTTAAAAAGCGGGGGCCGGAATGAGCAGTTCTTC
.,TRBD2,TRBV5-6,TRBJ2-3,CASSLTSGMGDTQYF,TGTGCCAGCAGCTTGACTAGCGGGATGGGAGATACGCAGTATTTT
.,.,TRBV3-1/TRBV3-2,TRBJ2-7,CASSQDPKSNRLYF,TGTGCCAGCAGCCAAGATCCTAAATCTAACAGGCTGTACTTC
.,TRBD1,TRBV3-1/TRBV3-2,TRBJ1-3,CASSQDSQGGTIYF,TGTGCCAGCAGCCAAGATTCACAGGGGGGCACCATATATTTT
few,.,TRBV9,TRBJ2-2,CASSVAPGSRAGELFF,TGTGCCAGCAGCGTAGCCCCCGGGAGTAGAGCCGGGGAGCTGTTTTTT
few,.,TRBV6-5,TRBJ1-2,CATVEGDPSYGYTF,TGTGCCACCGTCGAAGGGGACCCATCCTATGGCTACACCTTC
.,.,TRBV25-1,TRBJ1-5,CASSEVGGNQPQHF,TGTGCCAGCAGTGAGGTGGGGGGCAATCAGCCCCAGCATTTT
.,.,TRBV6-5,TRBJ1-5,CASSPTGYSNQPQHF,TGTGCCAGCAGTCCGACAGGCTATAGCAATCAGCCCCAGCATTTT
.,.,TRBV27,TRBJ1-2,CASSLSFPRDYGYTF,TGTGCCAGCAGTTTATCATTTCCCAGGGACTATGGCTACACCTTC
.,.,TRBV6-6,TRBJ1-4,CASSATNEKLFF,TGTGCCAGCAGCGCAACTAATGAAAAACTGTTTTTT
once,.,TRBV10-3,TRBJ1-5,CAMGGGDSNQPQHF,TGTGCCATGGGGGGAGGGGATAGCAATCAGCCCCAGCATTTT
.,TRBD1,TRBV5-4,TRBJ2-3,CASSLDRGADTQYF,TGTGCCAGCAGCTTGGACAGGGGCGCAGATACGCAGTATTTT
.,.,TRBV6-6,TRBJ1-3,CASSQSGERTIYF,TGTGCCAGCAGTCAATCAGGTGAACGGACCATATATTTT
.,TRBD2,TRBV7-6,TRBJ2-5,CASSLGPGKREGSETQYF,TGTGCCAGCAGTCTAGGCCCAGGGAAGCGGGAGGGATCAGAGACCCAGTACTTC
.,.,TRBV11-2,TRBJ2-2,CASSPQPQTRQVRELFF,TGTGCCAGCAGCCCACAACCCCAGACTAGACAAGTGAGGGAGCTGTTTTTT
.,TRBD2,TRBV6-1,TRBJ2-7,CASSEGRAGGPYYEQYF,TGTGCCAGCAGTGAAGGACGAGCGGGAGGGCCTTATTACGAGCAGTACTTC
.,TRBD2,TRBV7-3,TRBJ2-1,CASSVAGSIYNEQFF,TGTGCCAGCAGCGTAGCGGGGTCGATCTACAATGAGCAGTTCTTC
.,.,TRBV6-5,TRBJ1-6,CASSTHGPQNSPLHF,TGTGCCAGCAGTACACACGGGCCGCAGAATTCACCCCTCCACTTT
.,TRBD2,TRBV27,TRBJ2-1,CASSSRLAGASSSYNEQFF,TGTGCCAGCAGTTCCAGACTAGCGGGGGCGTCAAGCTCCTACAATGAGCAGTTCTTC
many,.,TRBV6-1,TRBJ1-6,CASSERLEGLNSPLHF,TGTGCCAGCAGTGAGCGGTTGGAGGGGTTGAATTCACCCCTCCACTTT
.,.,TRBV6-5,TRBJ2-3,CASRMGTHTDTQYF,TGTGCCAGCAGGATGGGGACTCACACAGATACGCAGTATTTT
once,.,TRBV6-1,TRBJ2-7,CASSEVGRGEQYF,TGTGCCAGCAGTGAAGTGGGCCGCGGCGAGCAGTACTTC
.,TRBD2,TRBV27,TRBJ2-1,CASSSRLAGYSYNEQFF,TGTGCCAGCAGTTCTAGACTAGCGGGGTATTCCTACAATGAGCAGTTCTTC
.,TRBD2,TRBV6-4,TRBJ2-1,CASSDSRTSGGYNEQFF,TGTGCCAGCAGTGACTCAAGGACTAGCGGGGGATACAATGAGCAGTTCTTC
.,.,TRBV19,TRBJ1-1,CASSTKIYTEAFF,TGTGCCAGTAGTACCAAGATATACACTGAAGCTTTCTTT
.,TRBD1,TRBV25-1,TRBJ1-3,CASIGTGSSGNTIYF,TGTGCCAGCATTGGGACAGGGAGCTCTGGAAACACCATATATTTT
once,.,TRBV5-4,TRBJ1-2,CASSLDQGIYGYTF,TGTGCCAGCAGCTTAGACCAGGGTATCTATGGCTACACCTTC
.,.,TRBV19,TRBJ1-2,CASSLGATGYYGYTF,TGTGCCAGTAGTCTCGGGGCGACGGGGTACTATGGCTACACCTTC
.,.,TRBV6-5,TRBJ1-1,CAIRAVNTEAFF,TGTGCCATTCGGGCGGTGAACACTGAAGCTTTCTTT
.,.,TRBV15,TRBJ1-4,CATSRDDTGEKLFF,TGTGCCACCAGCAGAGACGATACAGGTGAAAAACTGTTTTTT
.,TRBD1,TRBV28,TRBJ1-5,CASSRTGGFTPQHF,TGTGCCAGCAGTAGGACAGGGGGTTTTACGCCCCAGCATTTT
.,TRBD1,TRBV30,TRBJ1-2,CAWSVQEGAGGYTF,TGTGCCTGGAGTGTACAAGAGGGGGCGGGGGGCTACACCTTC
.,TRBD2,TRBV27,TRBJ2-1,CASSLAGRGNNEQFF,TGTGCCAGCAGTTTAGCTGGGCGGGGGAACAATGAGCAGTTCTTC
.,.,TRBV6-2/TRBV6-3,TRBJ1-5,CASSYYEAVGQPQHF,TGTGCCAGCAGTTATTACGAAGCAGTGGGGCAGCCCCAGCATTTT
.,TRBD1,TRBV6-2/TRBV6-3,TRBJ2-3,CASSYPSGQGNTDTQYF,TGTGCCAGCAGTTACCCGTCGGGACAGGGAAACACAGATACGCAGTATTTT
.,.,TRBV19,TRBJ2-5,CASSIEGLGETQYF,TGTGCCAGTAGTATTGAGGGGTTAGGCGAGACCCAGTACTTC